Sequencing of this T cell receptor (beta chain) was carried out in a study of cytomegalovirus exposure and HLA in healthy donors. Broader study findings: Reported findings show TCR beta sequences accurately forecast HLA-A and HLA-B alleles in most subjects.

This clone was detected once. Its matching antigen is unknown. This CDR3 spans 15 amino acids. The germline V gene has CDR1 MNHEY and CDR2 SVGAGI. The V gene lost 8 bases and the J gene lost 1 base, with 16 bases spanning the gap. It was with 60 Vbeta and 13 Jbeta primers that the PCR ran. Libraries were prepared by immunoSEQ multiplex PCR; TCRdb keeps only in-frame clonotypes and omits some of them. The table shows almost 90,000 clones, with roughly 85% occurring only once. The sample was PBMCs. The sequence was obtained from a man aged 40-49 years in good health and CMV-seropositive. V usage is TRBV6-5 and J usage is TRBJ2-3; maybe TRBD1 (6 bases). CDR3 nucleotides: TGTGCCAGCCCAGTCCCCCGACAGGGCACAGATACGCAGTATTTT. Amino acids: CASPVPRQGTDTQYF.